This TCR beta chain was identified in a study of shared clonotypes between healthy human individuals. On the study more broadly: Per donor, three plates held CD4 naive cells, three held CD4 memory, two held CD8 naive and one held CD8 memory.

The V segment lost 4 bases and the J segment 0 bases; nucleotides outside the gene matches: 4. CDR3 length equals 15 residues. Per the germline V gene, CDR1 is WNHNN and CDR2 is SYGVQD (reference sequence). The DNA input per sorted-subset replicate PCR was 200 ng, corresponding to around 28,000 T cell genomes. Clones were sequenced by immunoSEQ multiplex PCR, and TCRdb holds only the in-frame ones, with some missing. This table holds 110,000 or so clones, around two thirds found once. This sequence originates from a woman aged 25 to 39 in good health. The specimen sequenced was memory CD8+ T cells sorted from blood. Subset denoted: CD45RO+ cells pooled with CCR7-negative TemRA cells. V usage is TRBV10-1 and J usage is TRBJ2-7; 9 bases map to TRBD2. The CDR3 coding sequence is TGCGCCAGCAGTGCCCATAGCGGGAGCTCCTACGAGCAGTACTTC. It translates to CASSAHSGSSYEQYF.